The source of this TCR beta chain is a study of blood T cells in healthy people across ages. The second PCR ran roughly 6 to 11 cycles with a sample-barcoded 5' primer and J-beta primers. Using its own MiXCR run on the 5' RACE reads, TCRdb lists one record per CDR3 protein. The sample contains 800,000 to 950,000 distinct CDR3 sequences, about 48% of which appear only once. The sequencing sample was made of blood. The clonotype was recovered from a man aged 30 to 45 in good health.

DNA for the CDR3: TGTGCCAGCAGTCAGAGACCCCTTGAAGAGACCCAGTACTTC. Translated, it gives CASSQRPLEETQYF. V and J are TRBV6-2 or TRBV6-3 and TRBJ2-5; D is unresolved. V lost 5 bases, J lost 3 bases, and 13 bases lay in between. The length of the CDR3 is 14 residues. Germline CDR1 and CDR2: MNHEY and SVGEGT.